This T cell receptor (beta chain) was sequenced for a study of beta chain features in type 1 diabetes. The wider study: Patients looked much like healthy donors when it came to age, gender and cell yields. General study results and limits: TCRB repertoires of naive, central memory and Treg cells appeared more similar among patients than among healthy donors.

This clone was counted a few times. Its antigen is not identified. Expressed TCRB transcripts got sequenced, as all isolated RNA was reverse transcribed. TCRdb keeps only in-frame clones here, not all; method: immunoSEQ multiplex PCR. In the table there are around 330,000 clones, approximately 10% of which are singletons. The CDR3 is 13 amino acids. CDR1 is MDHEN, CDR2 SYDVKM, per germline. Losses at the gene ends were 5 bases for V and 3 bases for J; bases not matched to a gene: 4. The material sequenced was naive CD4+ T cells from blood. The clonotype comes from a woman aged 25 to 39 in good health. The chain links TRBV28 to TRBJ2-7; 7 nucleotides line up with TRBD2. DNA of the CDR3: TGTGCCAGCAGTCAGGGCGGGGGCTACGAGCAGTACTTC. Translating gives CASSQGGGYEQYF.